These 14 T cell receptor beta chains came from one sample sequenced in a study of blood T cell repertoires in COVID-19. Libraries were prepared by immunoSEQ multiplex PCR; TCRdb keeps only in-frame clonotypes and omits some of them. The data contain tens of thousands of clones, 87% of them singletons. What was sequenced was peripheral blood. The source is a male donor with acute or convalescent COVID-19.

The chain joins TRBV5-1 to TRBJ2-2, with 7 bases aligning to TRBD1. Losses at the gene ends were 7 bases for V and 1 base for J; bases not matched to a gene: 7. CDR1 and CDR2 from the germline V gene are SGHRS and YFSETQ. This CDR3 comprises 15 residues. For the CDR3, the DNA is TGCGCCAGCGGAGACAGGGCGGGGAACACCGGGGAGCTGTTTTTT. This codes for CASGDRAGNTGELFF.

This clone was picked up a small number of times. The gene calls are TRBV30 and TRBJ1-1; D is possibly TRBD1 (5 bases). The ends were cut back, 0 bases at V and 8 bases at J, with 10 bases in the middle. Germline lookup yields CDR1 GTSNPN and CDR2 SVGIG (reference sequence). CDR3 size: 12 residues. CDR3 coding DNA: TGTGCCTGGAGTGTCGGGGGGTACGAAGCTTTCTTT. Residues: CAWSVGGYEAFF.

This sequence joins TRBV24-1 and TRBJ1-5; 10 bases align to TRBD1. V was clipped by 4 bases and J by 2 bases; unmatched bases: 4. CDR1 is KGHDR, CDR2 SFDVKD, per germline. This CDR3 region has 16 residues. The CDR3 nucleotides are TGTGCCACCAGTGACGGACAGGGGGTTGGCAATCAGCCCCAGCATTTT. Translating it yields CATSDGQGVGNQPQHF.

To note about this clone: Other DNA sequences in the same sample also yield this CDR3. The chain couples TRBV18 to TRBJ1-1; tentatively, D is TRBD1 (5 bases). Trimming removed 1 base at V and 3 bases at J, with 12 bases between. Germline V CDR1 and CDR2: KGHSH, LQKENI. The CDR3 totals 15 residues. CDR3 nucleotide sequence: TGTGCCAGCTCACCACTAACAGGCGTTGACACTGAAGCTTTCTTT. The encoded protein is CASSPLTGVDTEAFF.

This chain connects TRBV28 to TRBJ1-1; TRBD1 might be the D (6 bases). Germline values: CDR1 MDHEN, CDR2 SYDVKM. This CDR3 spans 14 amino acids. Trimming took off 3 bases at V and 6 bases at J, with 14 bases between the two ends. For the CDR3, the DNA is TGTGCCAGCAGTTTCGACAGGACGTACGCTGAAGCTTTCTTT. It specifies CASSFDRTYAEAFF.

This rearrangement joins TRBV6-5 to TRBJ1-6, with D possibly TRBD1 on 6 matching bases. CDR1 and CDR2 from the germline V gene are MNHEY and SVGAGI. Trimming pared 4 bases from V and 8 bases from J, leaving 15 bases between. The CDR3 is made up of 15 amino acids. The CDR3 loop is CASSLTTGTDSPLHF. CDR3 DNA: TGTGCCAGCAGTTTGACGACAGGAACGGATTCACCCCTCCACTTT.

The chain is built from TRBV2 and TRBJ2-3; 12 positions match TRBD2. V lost 5 bases and J lost 2; bases outside the gene matches: 5. Germline V CDR1 and CDR2: SNHLY, FYNNEI. This CDR3 has 16 residues. CDR3 coding DNA: TGTGCCAGCAGTCCACTAGCGGGGGGATTCACAGATACGCAGTATTTT. Translated: CASSPLAGGFTDTQYF.

This clone appeared a single time. The CDR3 region has the DNA TGTGCCAGCAGTTATACAGGGGGTGGGTCTGAGCAGTTCTTC. Protein: CASSYTGGGSEQFF. The chain is built from TRBV6-2 or TRBV6-3 and TRBJ2-1; TRBD1 matches 8 bases. The germline V gene has CDR1 MNHEY and CDR2 SVGEGT. The CDR3 consists of 14 residues. V was clipped by 3 bases and J by 9 bases; unmatched bases: 7.

This chain links TRBV6-1 with TRBJ2-5, with D possibly being TRBD2 (6 bases). Trimming took 1 base from V and 1 from J, leaving 13 bases between them. Germline values: CDR1 MNHNS, CDR2 SASEGT. CDR3 length: 16 amino acids. CDR3 sequence: CASSEGQLAIQETQYF. The CDR3 DNA is TGTGCCAGCAGTGAAGGCCAACTAGCCATCCAAGAGACCCAGTACTTC.

The chain joins TRBV18 to TRBJ2-5, with 10 bases lining up with TRBD1. CDR3 length equals 18 residues. The V gene's germline CDR1 is KGHSH and CDR2 LQKENI. J lost 4 bases, V lost 3 bases, and 14 bases had no gene match. The CDR3 bases are TGTGCCAGCTCACCCCGAAGAAGCCGGGACAGGGGTGGAGAGACCCAGTACTTC. Amino acids: CASSPRRSRDRGGETQYF.

The rearrangement uses TRBV20-1 and TRBJ2-2; perhaps TRBD1 as D (5 bases). Germline CDR1 DFQATT, CDR2 SNEGSKA (reference sequence). V was cut by 3 bases and J by 0 bases, with 8 bases left in between. The CDR3 is made up of 14 amino acids. The chain's CDR3 is CSASRGANTGELFF. CDR3 nucleotides: TGCAGTGCTAGTAGGGGCGCGAACACCGGGGAGCTGTTTTTT.

This clone was recorded once. The J gene is TRBJ1-1, the V gene TRBV15, with D tentatively TRBD1 (6 bases). Germline CDR1 LNHNV, CDR2 YYDKDF (reference sequence). The CDR3 sequence is 14 residues long. The V gene lost 7 bases and the J gene lost 0 bases, with 12 bases spanning the gap. The CDR3 region has the DNA TGTGCCACCAACCTAGGGACAATGAACACTGAAGCTTTCTTT. The encoded protein is CATNLGTMNTEAFF.

This clone occurred a few times. V and J are TRBV3-1 (or the pseudogene TRBV3-2) and TRBJ1-5; D is possibly TRBD1 (5 bases). The CDR3 extends over 13 amino acids. Germline V gene sequence: CDR1 LGHDT, CDR2 YNNKEL (reference sequence). The germline V and J ends were trimmed by 1 base and 9 bases, with 10 bases remaining between them. CDR3 protein: CASSQARGRPQHF. In DNA, the CDR3 is TGTGCCAGCAGCCAAGCGCGGGGGAGGCCCCAGCATTTT.

The V gene is TRBV7-9, the J gene TRBJ2-3; 7 bases agree with TRBD1. V was pared by 2 bases and J by 5 bases, with 10 bases of the junction left unmatched. CDR1 SEHNR and CDR2 FQNEAQ come from the germline V gene (reference sequence). The CDR3 runs 16 residues. CDR3 loop: CASSLKVTGTQDTQYF. DNA of the CDR3: TGTGCCAGCAGCTTAAAGGTGACAGGGACCCAAGATACGCAGTATTTT.